The clone carrying this T cell receptor beta chain came up a few times. Its antigen is unidentified. Using constant-segment primers, 5'RACE produced TCR alpha and TCR beta cDNA libraries carrying sample barcodes and UMIs. TCRdb independently ran MiXCR on the 5' RACE reads; one entry per CDR3 protein. The sample lists fewer than 600,000 distinct CDR3 sequences, less than 25% occurring once. The data originate from a study of T-cell memory formation after mild COVID-19. Germline CDR1 and CDR2: SQVTM and ANQGSEA. The CDR3 runs to 11 residues. J was trimmed by 10 bases and V by 6 bases; bases with no gene match: 6. The study's findings and limits: The main location of contracting CD4+ clones was CM and EM, and that of contracting CD8+ clones was EMRA. Second-wave clones reaching peak frequency on day 37 lacked confirmed SARS-CoV-2 specificity. Pre-infection memory showed some responding clones, and this suggested that cross-reactive memory joined.

This clonotype originated in an adult woman who had mild COVID-19 (a few samples of this study predate the infection). Cell type and time point are not known. The sample was PBMCs or a T cell subset sorted from them (not recorded which). The V call is TRBV29-1, the J call TRBJ2-1; 7 bases map to TRBD2. DNA for the CDR3: TGCAGCGTGTACCTAGCGGACGAGCAGTTCTTC. Its protein product is CSVYLADEQFF.